What follows are 30 T cell receptor beta chains derived from one specimen sequenced in a study of shared clonotypes between healthy human individuals (dated by TCRdb to about 2020). Library construction relied on the immunoSEQ multiplex PCR assay. The immuneACCESS repertoire file appears here via TCRdb, limited to in-frame rearrangements. These files lack a portion of the clones; in checked studies, under half of the deficit traces to unresolved V genes, and the cause of the others is not known. This sample gives 2 million to 2.5 million clones in total; under 95% of them show up just once. 0.37% of the sample comes from the top ten. The material sequenced was naive CD4+ T cells from PBMCs. The meaning of the sample's cell subset or site label: CD45RA+ positively selected. These receptors originate from a man in his late teens or twenties in good health. Some clones in this sample may be carry-over from other donors' samples.

The V and J genes are TRBV5-1 and TRBJ2-5, with D possibly being TRBD2 (6 bases). Trimming stripped 3 bases from V and 6 bases from J, with 21 bases between. This CDR3 contains 16 residues. The germline gives CDR1 SGHRS, CDR2 YFSETQ. The CDR3 protein is CASSSLSRGRVKTQYF. The CDR3 bases are TGCGCCAGCAGCTCGCTCTCGCGGGGCAGGGTGAAGACCCAGTACTTC. Based on the CDR3 plus reference TRBV5-1 and TRBJ2-5, the full variable domain is KAGVTQTPRYLIKTRGQQVTLSCSPISGHRSVSWYQQTPGQGLQFLFEYFSETQRNKGNFPGRFSGRQFSNSRSEMNVSTLELGDSALYLCASSSLSRGRVKTQYFGPGTRLLVL.

The CDR3 spells CSSTGTSGHTGELFF. CDR3 nucleotide sequence: TGCAGCTCAACCGGGACTAGCGGCCACACCGGGGAGCTGTTTTTT. V is TRBV29-1 and J is TRBJ2-2, with 11 bases that match TRBD2. Unmatched junction bases numbered 8, after V lost 8 bases and J lost 3 bases. The CDR3 is made up of 15 amino acids. CDR1 and CDR2 (germline): SQVTM, ANQGSEA.

CDR3 DNA sequence: TGTGCCAGCAGCGTAGGGGGAGGGCACTATGGCTACACCTTC. Its translation is CASSVGGGHYGYTF. V is TRBV9 and J is TRBJ1-2; D ambiguous. The CDR3 loop spans 14 amino acids. Trimming pared 0 bases from V and 3 bases from J, leaving 9 bases between. Germline V gene lookup returns CDR1 SGDLS and CDR2 YYNGEE.

The chain joins TRBV6-5 to TRBJ1-3, with TRBD1 identical over 8 bases. V shed 0 bases and J 9 bases; nucleotides not matched to a gene: 10. In germline, CDR1 is MNHEY, CDR2 SVGAGI. CDR3 size: 16 residues. The chain's CDR3 is CASSYSGQASTGTIYF. The CDR3 DNA follows: TGTGCCAGCAGTTACTCGGGACAGGCTTCGACAGGCACCATATATTTT.

This clone occurred a few times. The rearrangement uses TRBV7-3 and TRBJ2-1, with 8 bases identical to TRBD2. Trimming removed 5 bases from V and 3 bases from J; junction bases left unmatched: 3. The germline V gene encodes CDR1 SGHTA and CDR2 FQGTGA. The CDR3 has 14 residues. The CDR3 bases are TGTGCCAGCAGCGATAGCGGGATCTACAATGAGCAGTTCTTC. Encoded protein: CASSDSGIYNEQFF.

The chain combines TRBV7-2 with TRBJ1-2, with 10 bases aligning to TRBD1. From germline, CDR1 is SGHTA and CDR2 FQGNSA. The junction had 5 bases not matched to a gene; V was cut back by 5 bases and J by 8 bases. CDR3 length equals 13 residues. DNA of the CDR3: TGTGCCAGCAGCCCCGGGACAGGGGAAGGCTACACCTTC. Translated: CASSPGTGEGYTF.

The gene calls are TRBV6-5 and TRBJ1-2; 12 bases are a match to TRBD1. The V segment lost 5 bases and the J segment 8 bases; nucleotides outside the gene matches: 6. The CDR3 sequence is 14 residues long. Germline assignment: CDR1 MNHEY and CDR2 SVGAGI. In DNA, the CDR3 is TGTGCCAGCAGTACACTCGGGACAGGGGGCGGCTACACCTTC. Translated, it gives CASSTLGTGGGYTF.

The V and J genes are TRBV11-2 and TRBJ2-7; 7 bases align to TRBD1. V shed 1 base and J 4 bases; nucleotides not matched to a gene: 4. The germline V gene has CDR1 SGHAT and CDR2 FQNNGV. This CDR3 is built from 14 residues. CDR3 loop: CASSLVGQSYEQYF. The DNA for the CDR3 is TGTGCCAGCAGCTTAGTGGGACAGAGTTACGAGCAGTACTTC. Full variable domain (missing parts from reference TRBV11-2 and TRBJ2-7): EAGVAQSPRYKIIEKRQSVAFWCNPISGHATLYWYQQILGQGPKLLIQFQNNGVVDDSQLPKDRFSAERLKGVDSTLKIQPAKLEDSAVYLCASSLVGQSYEQYFGPGTRLTVT.

A single count supports this clone. DNA for the CDR3: TGTGCCAGCAGCTCCCGGGGCGCGGCGGACACAGATACGCAGTATTTT. Its protein product is CASSSRGAADTDTQYF. J is TRBJ2-3 and V is TRBV5-5; D tentatively reads TRBD1 or TRBD2 (5 bases each). The CDR3 has 16 amino acids. V was trimmed by 3 bases and J by 2 bases, leaving 16 bases between them. The germline CDR1 and CDR2 sequences are SGHKS and YYEKEE (reference sequence).

V usage is TRBV6-1 and J usage is TRBJ1-5; D gene uncertain. The CDR3 contains 14 residues. CDR1 MNHNS and CDR2 SASEGT come from the germline V gene. DNA for the CDR3: TGTGGGAGTACAAGAGGGCTTACCAATCAGCCCCAGCATTTT. Encoded protein: CGSTRGLTNQPQHF.

The chain joins TRBV28 to TRBJ2-1, with 8 positions matching TRBD2. J was trimmed by 8 bases and V by 5 bases; bases with no gene match: 11. This CDR3 has 15 amino acids. Germline V gene data show CDR1 as MDHEN and CDR2 as SYDVKM. CDR3 sequence reads: CASSTAGGSGDEQFF. CDR3 DNA sequence: TGTGCCAGCAGTACCGCGGGAGGTTCTGGCGATGAGCAGTTCTTC. The full variable domain, its missing parts supplied by reference TRBV28 and TRBJ2-1, is DVKVTQSSRYLVKRTGEKVFLECVQDMDHENMFWYRQDPGLGLRLIYFSYDVKMKEKGDIPEGYSVSREKKERFSLILESASTNQTSMYLCASSTAGGSGDEQFFGPGTRLTVL.

In DNA, the CDR3 is TGTGCCAGCACCATTAGTGGGACTAGCGGTATCTACGAGCAGTACTTC. It codes for CASTISGTSGIYEQYF. This chain links TRBV5-4 with TRBJ2-7, with 11 positions matching TRBD2. Trimming cost V 6 bases and J 3 bases; bases outside gene matches: 11. This CDR3 spans 16 amino acids. Germline-derived CDR1 and CDR2 are SGHNT and YYREEE (reference sequence).

This clone was found once. The chain recombines TRBV5-4 with TRBJ2-5, with D possibly matching TRBD2 (5 bases). This CDR3 region has 15 residues. Trimming pared 0 bases from V and 5 bases from J, leaving 14 bases between. Germline V gives CDR1 SGHNT, CDR2 YYREEE (reference sequence). The CDR3, as DNA: TGTGCCAGCAGCTTGGGTCGTCGGGATCGGGAGACCCAGTACTTC. It encodes CASSLGRRDRETQYF. The whole variable domain, filled in from reference TRBV5-4 and TRBJ2-5, reads ETGVTQSPTHLIKTRGQQVTLRCSSQSGHNTVSWYQQALGQGPQFIFQYYREEENGRGNFPPRFSGLQFPNYSSELNVNALELDDSALYLCASSLGRRDRETQYFGPGTRLLVL.

This rearrangement joins TRBV5-1 to TRBJ1-1; the D gene is possibly TRBD1 (5 bases). The germline V gene has CDR1 SGHRS and CDR2 YFSETQ. The CDR3 has 14 amino acids. Trimming pared 4 bases from V and 6 bases from J, leaving 16 bases between. CDR3 sequence reads: CASSPTVGAPEAFF. Written as DNA, the CDR3 is TGCGCCAGCAGCCCGACAGTAGGGGCCCCTGAAGCTTTCTTT. Based on the CDR3 plus reference TRBV5-1 and TRBJ1-1, the full variable domain is KAGVTQTPRYLIKTRGQQVTLSCSPISGHRSVSWYQQTPGQGLQFLFEYFSETQRNKGNFPGRFSGRQFSNSRSEMNVSTLELGDSALYLCASSPTVGAPEAFFGQGTRLTVV.

This clone has just a few counts. The sample has other DNA sequences that encode this CDR3 too. The chain links TRBV18 to TRBJ1-5, with 8 positions matching TRBD1. Trimming removed 3 bases from V and 7 bases from J; junction bases left unmatched: 2. The CDR3 runs 13 residues. In germline, CDR1 is KGHSH, CDR2 LQKENI. The DNA of the CDR3 is TGTGCCAGCTCACCGACAGGGGACCAGCCCCAGCATTTT. Amino acid sequence: CASSPTGDQPQHF.

This clone appeared a single time. The same CDR3 is also encoded by other DNA sequences in this sample. The chain joins TRBV7-2 to TRBJ2-3; D gene ambiguous. The CDR3 has 12 residues. Germline CDR1 SGHTA, CDR2 FQGNSA. V lost 1 base, J lost 6 bases, and 5 bases lay in between. The CDR3 sequence: CASSLVGDTQYF. CDR3 DNA sequence: TGTGCCAGCAGCTTAGTTGGTGATACGCAGTATTTT.

The chain recombines TRBV5-4 with TRBJ1-2; 7 bases fit TRBD1. The trim removed 4 bases at V and 4 bases at J, leaving 16 bases unmatched. The germline V gene encodes CDR1 SGHNT and CDR2 YYREEE (reference sequence). CDR3 size: 17 residues. The CDR3 region is CASSRILPDRAGYGYTF. The CDR3 nucleotides are TGTGCCAGCAGCCGAATCCTACCAGACAGGGCCGGCTATGGCTACACCTTC.

The rearrangement links TRBV5-8 to TRBJ1-2; D is uncertain. Per germline, CDR1 SGHTS and CDR2 YDEGEE. V dropped 6 bases and J dropped 2 bases, with 14 bases sitting between them. The CDR3 contains 14 residues. DNA for the CDR3: TGTGCCAGCACCCCAAGAAGCAGCAACTATGGCTACACCTTC. This encodes CASTPRSSNYGYTF. Together with reference TRBV5-8 and TRBJ1-2, the CDR3 gives the full variable domain: EAGVTQSPTHLIKTRGQQATLRCSPISGHTSVYWYQQALGLGLQFLLWYDEGEERNRGNFPPRFSGRQFPNYSSELNVNALELEDSALYLCASTPRSSNYGYTFGSGTRLTVV.

This clone was detected once. V is TRBV27 and J is TRBJ2-7; D uncertain. The CDR3 totals 16 residues. V lost 5 bases, J lost 2 bases, and 19 bases lay in between. The V gene's germline CDR1 is MNHEY and CDR2 SMNVEV (reference sequence). CDR3: CASSPGRGSETYEQYF. CDR3 nucleotide sequence: TGTGCCAGCAGTCCGGGCCGTGGCAGCGAGACCTACGAGCAGTACTTC.

This chain connects TRBV7-8 to TRBJ2-7; D is ambiguous. Trimming removed 5 bases from V and 2 bases from J, with 10 bases in between. CDR1 is SGHVS and CDR2 is FQNEAQ in the germline V gene. The CDR3 extends over 13 amino acids. CDR3 in amino acids: CASSVYHTYEQYF. The DNA for the CDR3 is TGTGCCAGCAGCGTATACCATACCTACGAGCAGTACTTC.

About this clone itself: The same CDR3 can be traced to other DNA sequences in this sample. The gene calls are TRBV9 and TRBJ2-5; no reliable D call. This CDR3 has 12 amino acids. V was pared by 0 bases and J by 4 bases, with 4 bases between. The germline gives CDR1 SGDLS, CDR2 YYNGEE. CDR3 sequence reads: CASSVEGETQYF. The CDR3 DNA reads as TGTGCCAGCAGCGTAGAGGGAGAGACCCAGTACTTC.

The rearrangement joins TRBV4-1 to TRBJ1-2; 7 nucleotides align to TRBD1. With 5 bases clipped from V and 8 bases from J, the junction kept 11 bases outside the gene matches. In germline, CDR1 is MGHRA, CDR2 YSYEKL. The CDR3 extends over 14 amino acids. Written as DNA, the CDR3 is TGCGCCAGCAGCTTAATCCAGGGGGTTAGCGGCTACACCTTC. Its protein is CASSLIQGVSGYTF.

The chain has TRBV30 and TRBJ2-1; no definite D call. V dropped 1 base and J dropped 7 bases, with 5 bases sitting between them. The CDR3 is made up of 11 amino acids. In germline, CDR1 is GTSNPN, CDR2 SVGIG (reference sequence). The CDR3 sequence is CAWSALNEQFF. Here the CDR3 DNA reads TGTGCCTGGAGTGCCCTAAATGAGCAGTTCTTC.

This clone was counted once. This chain uses TRBV5-1 with TRBJ1-1, with D perhaps TRBD1 (6 bases). The CDR3 has 13 residues. The germline CDR1 and CDR2 sequences are SGHRS and YFSETQ. V lost 2 bases and J lost 6, with 11 bases in between. CDR3 DNA: TGCGCCAGCAGCTTACAGGGTAGCGCTGAAGCTTTCTTT. It is translated as CASSLQGSAEAFF. Based on the CDR3 plus reference TRBV5-1 and TRBJ1-1, the full variable domain is KAGVTQTPRYLIKTRGQQVTLSCSPISGHRSVSWYQQTPGQGLQFLFEYFSETQRNKGNFPGRFSGRQFSNSRSEMNVSTLELGDSALYLCASSLQGSAEAFFGQGTRLTVV.

The chain combines TRBV6-5 with TRBJ1-1; possible D gene TRBD1, 5 bases. Trimming cost V 7 bases and J 4 bases, with 13 bases left between them. The CDR3 spans 13 residues. Germline V CDR1 and CDR2: MNHEY, SVGAGI. CDR3 residues: CASNNGQTTEAFF. The CDR3 DNA reads TGTGCCAGCAACAACGGACAAACCACTGAAGCTTTCTTT.

V usage is TRBV29-1 and J usage is TRBJ1-1; 7 bases map to TRBD1. The germline gives CDR1 SQVTM, CDR2 ANQGSEA. Trimming cost V 7 bases and J 1 base; bases outside gene matches: 9. CDR3 size: 14 residues. CDR3 protein: CSGRQGRWNTEAFF. The CDR3 nucleotides are TGCAGCGGACGACAGGGTAGATGGAACACTGAAGCTTTCTTT.

With respect to this clone: Other DNA sequences in this specimen translate into the identical CDR3. This chain uses TRBV2 with TRBJ1-2; D gene ambiguous. CDR1 is SNHLY, CDR2 FYNNEI, per germline. The length of the CDR3 is 11 residues. The V and J ends lost 1 base and 7 bases respectively, with 4 bases between them. CDR3 in DNA: TGTGCCAGCAGTGAAGAGGGTGGCTACACCTTC. Its protein is CASSEEGGYTF.

This clone has only one observation. This chain links TRBV9 with TRBJ1-2; a possible D gene is TRBD1 (5 bases). V was shortened by 4 bases and J by 4 bases, with 23 bases between the two germline ends. The CDR3 consists of 17 residues. CDR1 is SGDLS and CDR2 is YYNGEE in the germline V gene. CDR3 nucleotide sequence: TGTGCCAGCAGCCCAGGCTTGTGGGGGAGCTCCCGCTATGGCTACACCTTC. This sequence encodes CASSPGLWGSSRYGYTF.

A single count supports this clone. The V and J genes are TRBV5-1 and TRBJ2-2; D not resolved. Germline V gene lookup returns CDR1 SGHRS and CDR2 YFSETQ. V lost 4 bases to trimming and J lost 7 bases, with 5 bases between them. This CDR3 spans 11 amino acids. Here the CDR3 reads CASSGDGELFF. Here the CDR3 DNA reads TGCGCCAGCAGCGGGGACGGGGAGCTGTTTTTT. Looking up the rest from reference TRBV5-1 and TRBJ2-2 gives the full variable domain: KAGVTQTPRYLIKTRGQQVTLSCSPISGHRSVSWYQQTPGQGLQFLFEYFSETQRNKGNFPGRFSGRQFSNSRSEMNVSTLELGDSALYLCASSGDGELFFGEGSRLTVL.

The chain joins TRBV10-1 to TRBJ2-3, with D possibly being TRBD2 (5 bases). The CDR3 has 14 residues. Looked up from germline, CDR1 is WNHNN and CDR2 is SYGVQD (reference sequence). The V end lost 3 bases, the J end lost 3 bases, and 10 bases lay between the germline ends. The CDR3 sequence is CASSESLATDTQYF. The DNA for the CDR3 is TGCGCCAGCAGTGAATCCCTAGCTACAGATACGCAGTATTTT.